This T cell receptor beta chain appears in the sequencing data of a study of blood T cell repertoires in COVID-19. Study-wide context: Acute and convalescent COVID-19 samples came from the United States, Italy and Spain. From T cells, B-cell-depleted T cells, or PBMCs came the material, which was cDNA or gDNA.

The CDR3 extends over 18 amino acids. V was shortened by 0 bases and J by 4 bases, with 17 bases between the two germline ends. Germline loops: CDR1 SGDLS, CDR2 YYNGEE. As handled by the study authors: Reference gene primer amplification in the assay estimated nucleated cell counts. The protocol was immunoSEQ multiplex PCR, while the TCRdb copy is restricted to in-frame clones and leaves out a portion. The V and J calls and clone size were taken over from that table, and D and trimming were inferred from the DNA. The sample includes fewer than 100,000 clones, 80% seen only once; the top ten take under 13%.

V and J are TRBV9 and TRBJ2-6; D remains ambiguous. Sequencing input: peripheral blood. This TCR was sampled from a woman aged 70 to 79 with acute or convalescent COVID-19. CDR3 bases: TGTGCCAGCAGCGTAGAGCCTGGATCCGGAGCCGGGGCCAACGTCCTGACTTTC. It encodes CASSVEPGSGAGANVLTF.